A selection of T cell receptor beta chains follows, all from one sample in a study of T-cell reconstitution after alpha-beta-depleted transplantation in children. From the PCR reads, TCRdb called clonotypes with MiXCR, one entry per CDR3 protein. The sample holds around 200,000 distinct CDR3 sequences, 6% to 7% seen once. Sequencing was performed on PBMCs from the stem cell graft donor, taken from the stem cell graft. The receptors shown here come from a human donor who donated a stem cell graft to a child with Wiskott-Aldrich syndrome. Each CDR3 is given with its conserved first and last residue. D genes are given only for firm matches. Clone size is stated in some rows and not others, as once, few, many or a class when expanded.

cdr3_aa: CASRKLSGGQETQYF
cdr3_nt: TGTGCCAGCAGGAAGCTAAGCGGGGGACAAGAGACCCAGTACTTC
clone_size: many
v_call: TRBV5-4
d_call: TRBD2
j_call: TRBJ2-5

cdr3_aa: CSATKTSGETQYF
cdr3_nt: TGCAGCGCCACTAAGACTAGCGGGGAGACCCAGTACTTC
clone_size: medium-sized
v_call: TRBV29-1
d_call: TRBD2
j_call: TRBJ2-5

cdr3_aa: CARSGGETYNEQFF
cdr3_nt: TGTGCCCGTAGCGGGGGGGAAACCTACAATGAGCAGTTCTTC
clone_size: many
v_call: TRBV30
d_call: TRBD2
j_call: TRBJ2-1

cdr3_aa: CATSRGGLAGEGAYNEQFF
cdr3_nt: TGTGCCACCAGCAGAGGCGGACTAGCGGGAGAGGGGGCATACAATGAGCAGTTCTTC
clone_size: many
v_call: TRBV15
d_call: TRBD2
j_call: TRBJ2-1

cdr3_aa: CASSQSLAGGATDTQYF
cdr3_nt: TGCGCCAGCAGCCAAAGCCTAGCGGGAGGGGCCACAGATACGCAGTATTTT
clone_size: -
v_call: TRBV4-3
d_call: TRBD2
j_call: TRBJ2-3

cdr3_aa: CASSIGLAGGTDTQYF
cdr3_nt: TGTGCCAGTAGTATAGGCCTAGCGGGGGGCACAGATACGCAGTATTTT
clone_size: -
v_call: TRBV19
d_call: TRBD2
j_call: TRBJ2-3

cdr3_aa: CSAQRGQPQHF
cdr3_nt: TGCAGTGCTCAGAGGGGACAGCCCCAGCATTTT
clone_size: few
v_call: TRBV20-1
d_call: -
j_call: TRBJ1-5

cdr3_aa: CASSSSSGGNTYEQYF
cdr3_nt: TGTGCCAGCAGTTCCTCTAGCGGGGGGAACACCTACGAGCAGTACTTC
clone_size: -
v_call: TRBV12-3/TRBV12-4
d_call: TRBD2
j_call: TRBJ2-7

cdr3_aa: CASSYTSGVGELFF
cdr3_nt: TGTGCCAGCAGTTACACTAGCGGGGTCGGGGAGCTGTTTTTT
clone_size: many
v_call: TRBV6-5
d_call: TRBD2
j_call: TRBJ2-2

cdr3_aa: CASSEAGGPGREQYF
cdr3_nt: TGTGCCAGCAGCGAAGCAGGCGGACCAGGTCGGGAGCAGTACTTC
clone_size: few
v_call: TRBV7-9
d_call: -
j_call: TRBJ2-7

cdr3_aa: CASSLEADPYNEQFF
cdr3_nt: TGTGCCAGCAGCTTGGAGGCAGATCCCTACAATGAGCAGTTCTTC
clone_size: few
v_call: TRBV5-4
d_call: -
j_call: TRBJ2-1

cdr3_aa: CAWSVTGGYGQYF
cdr3_nt: TGTGCCTGGAGTGTGACAGGGGGTTATGGCCAGTACTTC
clone_size: few
v_call: TRBV30
d_call: TRBD1
j_call: TRBJ2-5

cdr3_aa: CASSYWRKVQETQYF
cdr3_nt: TGTGCCAGCAGTTATTGGAGGAAGGTACAAGAGACCCAGTACTTC
clone_size: -
v_call: TRBV6-8
d_call: -
j_call: TRBJ2-5

cdr3_aa: CSARLTTNEKLFF
cdr3_nt: TGCAGTGCTAGACTCACAACTAATGAAAAACTGTTTTTT
clone_size: many
v_call: TRBV20-1
d_call: -
j_call: TRBJ1-4

cdr3_aa: CASSIAAAGADTQYF
cdr3_nt: TGTGCCAGTAGTATCGCAGCAGCCGGGGCAGATACGCAGTATTTT
clone_size: many
v_call: TRBV19
d_call: -
j_call: TRBJ2-3

cdr3_aa: CSTRDTGGRVFAYNEQFF
cdr3_nt: TGCAGCACGCGCGACACGGGCGGGAGGGTTTTTGCTTACAATGAGCAGTTCTTC
clone_size: many
v_call: TRBV29-1
d_call: TRBD2
j_call: TRBJ2-1

cdr3_aa: CASSRTREAFF
cdr3_nt: TGTGCCAGCAGCCGTACGCGTGAAGCTTTCTTT
clone_size: many
v_call: TRBV12-3/TRBV12-4
d_call: -
j_call: TRBJ1-1

cdr3_aa: CSVSSPMNTEAFF
cdr3_nt: TGCAGCGTGTCATCCCCGATGAACACTGAAGCTTTCTTT
clone_size: many
v_call: TRBV29-1
d_call: -
j_call: TRBJ1-1

cdr3_aa: CASKIHSGTGGNEQFF
cdr3_nt: TGTGCCAGCAAGATACACTCCGGGACGGGGGGCAATGAGCAGTTCTTC
clone_size: many
v_call: TRBV12-3/TRBV12-4
d_call: TRBD2
j_call: TRBJ2-1

cdr3_aa: CASSLGVGGYEQYF
cdr3_nt: TGCGCCAGCAGCCTAGGGGTAGGGGGCTACGAGCAGTACTTC
clone_size: many
v_call: TRBV4-1
d_call: -
j_call: TRBJ2-7

cdr3_aa: CASSPRLAGAFHEQYF
cdr3_nt: TGTGCCAGCAGCCCCAGACTAGCGGGGGCTTTCCACGAGCAGTACTTC
clone_size: many
v_call: TRBV7-9
d_call: TRBD2
j_call: TRBJ2-7

cdr3_aa: CSVVGLGRNNYGYTF
cdr3_nt: TGCAGCGTTGTCGGATTGGGTAGGAATAACTATGGCTACACCTTC
clone_size: many
v_call: TRBV29-1
d_call: -
j_call: TRBJ1-2

cdr3_aa: CASSRVGETDTQYF
cdr3_nt: TGTGCCAGCTCACGTGTTGGGGAGACAGATACGCAGTATTTT
clone_size: few
v_call: TRBV18
d_call: -
j_call: TRBJ2-3

cdr3_aa: CAWIRVGVSGANVLTF
cdr3_nt: TGTGCCTGGATCCGAGTGGGGGTCTCTGGGGCCAACGTCCTGACTTTC
clone_size: -
v_call: TRBV30
d_call: -
j_call: TRBJ2-6

cdr3_aa: CASSGTGGSYGTQYF
cdr3_nt: TGTGCCAGCAGCGGGACAGGGGGCTCTTACGGGACCCAGTACTTC
clone_size: many
v_call: TRBV12-3/TRBV12-4
d_call: TRBD1
j_call: TRBJ2-5

cdr3_aa: CATRTSGANVLTF
cdr3_nt: TGTGCCACCCGGACCTCTGGGGCCAACGTCCTGACTTTC
clone_size: few
v_call: TRBV7-2
d_call: -
j_call: TRBJ2-6

cdr3_aa: CATSEKTGRNTGELFF
cdr3_nt: TGTGCCACCAGTGAGAAGACAGGGAGGAACACCGGGGAGCTGTTTTTT
clone_size: few
v_call: TRBV24-1
d_call: TRBD1
j_call: TRBJ2-2

cdr3_aa: CASSYDRTGNSPLHF
cdr3_nt: TGTGCCAGCAGCTACGATCGGACAGGGAATTCACCCCTCCACTTT
clone_size: many
v_call: TRBV7-2
d_call: TRBD1
j_call: TRBJ1-6

cdr3_aa: CASSGTGGTEAFF
cdr3_nt: TGTGCCAGCAGTGGGACGGGGGGGACTGAAGCTTTCTTT
clone_size: many
v_call: TRBV6-4
d_call: -
j_call: TRBJ1-1

cdr3_aa: CASSLHYEQYF
cdr3_nt: TGCGCCAGCAGCTTGCACTACGAGCAGTACTTC
clone_size: many
v_call: TRBV5-1
d_call: -
j_call: TRBJ2-7

cdr3_aa: CASSQDFTDTQYF
cdr3_nt: TGCGCCAGCAGCCAAGATTTTACAGATACGCAGTATTTT
clone_size: many
v_call: TRBV4-3
d_call: -
j_call: TRBJ2-3

cdr3_aa: CSADQGPGKLFF
cdr3_nt: TGCAGTGCTGACCAGGGGCCAGGAAAACTGTTTTTT
clone_size: many
v_call: TRBV20-1
d_call: -
j_call: TRBJ1-4

cdr3_aa: CASSASTSGSNTGELFF
cdr3_nt: TGTGCCAGCAGTGCCTCTACTAGCGGGAGTAACACCGGGGAGCTGTTTTTT
clone_size: many
v_call: TRBV12-3/TRBV12-4
d_call: TRBD2
j_call: TRBJ2-2

cdr3_aa: CSARDQGVSGYTF
cdr3_nt: TGCAGTGCTAGAGACCAGGGGGTTAGTGGCTACACCTTC
clone_size: many
v_call: TRBV20-1
d_call: TRBD1
j_call: TRBJ1-2

cdr3_aa: CASTPGEGQPQHF
cdr3_nt: TGTGCCAGCACCCCGGGTGAGGGTCAGCCCCAGCATTTT
clone_size: -
v_call: TRBV7-9
d_call: -
j_call: TRBJ1-5

cdr3_aa: CASSEGGGANTEAFF
cdr3_nt: TGTGCCAGCAGCGAGGGAGGGGGCGCGAACACTGAAGCTTTCTTT
clone_size: many
v_call: TRBV7-2
d_call: TRBD1
j_call: TRBJ1-1